The clone carrying this T cell receptor beta chain came up a few times. This entry comes from a study of T-cell reconstitution after alpha-beta-depleted transplantation in children. A library of TCRbeta sequences, prepared with unique molecular identifiers, was generated. TCRdb reanalysed the PCR reads using MiXCR and keeps one entry per CDR3 protein. The profile shows about 270,000 distinct CDR3 sequences, roughly 9.5% of them singletons. This TCR was recovered from a human donor who donated a stem cell graft to a child with SCID. The starting material was PBMCs from the stem cell graft donor, obtained from the stem cell graft.

The CDR3 coding sequence is TGTGCCAGCAGTTTTGGGAGGGTCTACGAGCAGTACTTC. It specifies CASSFGRVYEQYF. The chain carries TRBV12-3 or TRBV12-4 and TRBJ2-7, with 7 bases that match TRBD2. This CDR3 contains 13 residues. V lost 3 bases and J lost 3; bases outside the gene matches: 2.